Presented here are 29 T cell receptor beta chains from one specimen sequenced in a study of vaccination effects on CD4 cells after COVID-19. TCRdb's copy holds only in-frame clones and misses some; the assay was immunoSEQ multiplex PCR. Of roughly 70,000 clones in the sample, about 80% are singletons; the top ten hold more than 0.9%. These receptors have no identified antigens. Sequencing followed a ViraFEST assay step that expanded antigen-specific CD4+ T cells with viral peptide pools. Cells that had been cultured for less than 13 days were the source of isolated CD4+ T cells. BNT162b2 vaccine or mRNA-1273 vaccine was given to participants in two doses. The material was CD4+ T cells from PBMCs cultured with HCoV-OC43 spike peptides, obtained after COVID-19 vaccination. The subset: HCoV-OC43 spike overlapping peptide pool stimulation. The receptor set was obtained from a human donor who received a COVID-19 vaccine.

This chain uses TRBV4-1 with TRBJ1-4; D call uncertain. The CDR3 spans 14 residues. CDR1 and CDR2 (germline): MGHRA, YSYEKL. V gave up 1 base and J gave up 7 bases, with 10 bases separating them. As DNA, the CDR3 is TGCGCCAGCAGCCAAGGGGGATATGGTGAAAAACTGTTTTTT. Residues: CASSQGGYGEKLFF.

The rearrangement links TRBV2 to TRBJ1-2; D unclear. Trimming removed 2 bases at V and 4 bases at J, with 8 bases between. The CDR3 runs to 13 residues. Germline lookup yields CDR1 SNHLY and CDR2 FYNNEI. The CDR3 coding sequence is TGTGCCAGCAGTGAATCAACTCCCTATGGCTACACCTTC. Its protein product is CASSESTPYGYTF.

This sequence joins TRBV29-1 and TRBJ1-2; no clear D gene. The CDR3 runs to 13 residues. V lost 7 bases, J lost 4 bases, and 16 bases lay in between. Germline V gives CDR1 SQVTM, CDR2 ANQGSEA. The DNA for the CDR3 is TGCAGCGCCCAACCTGACCTCGGCTATGGCTACACCTTC. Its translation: CSAQPDLGYGYTF.

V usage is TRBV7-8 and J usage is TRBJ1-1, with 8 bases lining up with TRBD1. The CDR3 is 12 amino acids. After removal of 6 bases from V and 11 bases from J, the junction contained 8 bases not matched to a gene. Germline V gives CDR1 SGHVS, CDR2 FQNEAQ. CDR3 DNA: TGTGCCAGCAGTTTCGGACAGGGAAAGGCTTTCTTT. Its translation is CASSFGQGKAFF.

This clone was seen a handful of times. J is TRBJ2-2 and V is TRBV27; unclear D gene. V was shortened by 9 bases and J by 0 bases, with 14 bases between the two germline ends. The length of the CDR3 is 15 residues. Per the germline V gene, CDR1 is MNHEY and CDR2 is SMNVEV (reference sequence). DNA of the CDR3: TGTGCCAGTACTCGGACCGATTCGAACACCGGGGAGCTGTTTTTT. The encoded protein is CASTRTDSNTGELFF.

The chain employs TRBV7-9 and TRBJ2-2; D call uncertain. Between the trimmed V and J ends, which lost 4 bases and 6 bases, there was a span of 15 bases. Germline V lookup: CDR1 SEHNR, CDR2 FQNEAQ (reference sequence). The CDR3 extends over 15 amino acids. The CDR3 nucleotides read TGTGCCAGCAGCTCCTCGCTTCGTGGCGCCGGGGAGCTGTTTTTT. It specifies CASSSSLRGAGELFF.

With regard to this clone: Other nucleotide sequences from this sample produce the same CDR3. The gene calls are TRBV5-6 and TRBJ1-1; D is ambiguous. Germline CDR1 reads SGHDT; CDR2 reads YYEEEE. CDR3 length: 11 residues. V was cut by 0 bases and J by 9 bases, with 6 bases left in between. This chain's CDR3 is CASSLETQAFF. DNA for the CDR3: TGTGCCAGCAGCTTGGAAACCCAAGCTTTCTTT.

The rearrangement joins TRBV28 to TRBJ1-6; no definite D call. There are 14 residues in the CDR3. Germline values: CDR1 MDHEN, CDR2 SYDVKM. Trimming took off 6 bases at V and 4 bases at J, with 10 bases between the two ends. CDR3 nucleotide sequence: TGTGCCAGCAGGAAGGGAGGGTATAATTCACCCCTCCACTTT. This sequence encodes CASRKGGYNSPLHF.

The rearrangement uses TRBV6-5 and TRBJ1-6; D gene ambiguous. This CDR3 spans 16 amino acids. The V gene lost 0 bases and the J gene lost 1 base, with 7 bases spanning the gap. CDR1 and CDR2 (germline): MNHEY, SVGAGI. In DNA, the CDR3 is TGTGCCAGCAGTTACTCATCGGGTTCCTATAATTCACCCCTCCACTTT. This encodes CASSYSSGSYNSPLHF.

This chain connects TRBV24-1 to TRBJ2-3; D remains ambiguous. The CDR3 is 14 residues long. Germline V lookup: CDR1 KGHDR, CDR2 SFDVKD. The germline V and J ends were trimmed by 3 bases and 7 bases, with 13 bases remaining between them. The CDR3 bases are TGTGCCACCAGTGATGGGAACAGACCATATACGCAGTATTTT. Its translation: CATSDGNRPYTQYF.

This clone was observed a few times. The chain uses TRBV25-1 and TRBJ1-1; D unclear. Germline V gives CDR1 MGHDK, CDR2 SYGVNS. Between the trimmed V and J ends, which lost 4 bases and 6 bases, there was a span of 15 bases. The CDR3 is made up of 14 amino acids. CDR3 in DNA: TGTGCCAGCAGTGGATACGGCTCTGGGGCTGAAGCTTTCTTT. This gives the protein CASSGYGSGAEAFF. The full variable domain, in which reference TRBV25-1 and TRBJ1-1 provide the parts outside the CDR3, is EADIYQTPRYLVIGTGKKITLECSQTMGHDKMYWYQQDPGMELHLIHYSYGVNSTEKGDLSSESTVSRIRTEHFPLTLESARPSHTSQYLCASSGYGSGAEAFFGQGTRLTVV.

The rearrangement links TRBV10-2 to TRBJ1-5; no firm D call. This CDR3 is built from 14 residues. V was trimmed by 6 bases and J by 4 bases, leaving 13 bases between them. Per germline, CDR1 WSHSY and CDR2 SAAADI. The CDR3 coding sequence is TGCGCCAGCAGAGCGGATCACAATAATCAGCCCCAGCATTTT. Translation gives CASRADHNNQPQHF.

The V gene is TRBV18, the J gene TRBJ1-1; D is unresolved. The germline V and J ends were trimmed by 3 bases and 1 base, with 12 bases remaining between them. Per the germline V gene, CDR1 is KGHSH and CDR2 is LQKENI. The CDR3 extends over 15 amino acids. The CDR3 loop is CASSPPGEGNTEAFF. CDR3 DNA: TGTGCCAGCTCACCCCCCGGGGAGGGGAACACTGAAGCTTTCTTT.

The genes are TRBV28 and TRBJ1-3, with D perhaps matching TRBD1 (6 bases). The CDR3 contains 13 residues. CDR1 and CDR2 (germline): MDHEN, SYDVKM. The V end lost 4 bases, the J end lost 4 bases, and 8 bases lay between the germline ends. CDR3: CASSSQGGNTIYF. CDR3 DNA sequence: TGTGCCAGCAGTTCCCAGGGGGGAAACACCATATATTTT. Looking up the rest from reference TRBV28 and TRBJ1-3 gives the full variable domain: DVKVTQSSRYLVKRTGEKVFLECVQDMDHENMFWYRQDPGLGLRLIYFSYDVKMKEKGDIPEGYSVSREKKERFSLILESASTNQTSMYLCASSSQGGNTIYFGEGSWLTVV.

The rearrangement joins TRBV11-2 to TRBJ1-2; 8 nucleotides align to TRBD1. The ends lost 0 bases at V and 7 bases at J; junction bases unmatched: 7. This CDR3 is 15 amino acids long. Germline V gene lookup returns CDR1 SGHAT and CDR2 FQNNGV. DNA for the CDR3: TGTGCCAGCAGCTTAGATCCCAGGGGGCTTGTTGGCTACACCTTC. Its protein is CASSLDPRGLVGYTF.

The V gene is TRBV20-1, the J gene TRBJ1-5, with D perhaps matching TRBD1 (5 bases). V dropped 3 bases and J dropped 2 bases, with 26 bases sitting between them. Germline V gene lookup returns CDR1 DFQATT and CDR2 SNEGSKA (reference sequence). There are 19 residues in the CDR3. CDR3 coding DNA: TGCAGTGCTAGTAGATCCCTCTCGTGGGGCTCTATTGGCAATCAGCCCCAGCATTTT. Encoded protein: CSASRSLSWGSIGNQPQHF.

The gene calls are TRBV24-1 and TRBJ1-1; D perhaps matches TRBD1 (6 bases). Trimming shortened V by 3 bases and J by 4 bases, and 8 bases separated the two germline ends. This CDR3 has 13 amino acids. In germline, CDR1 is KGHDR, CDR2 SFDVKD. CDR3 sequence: CATSDPGATEAFF. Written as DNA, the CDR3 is TGTGCCACCAGTGATCCAGGGGCCACTGAAGCTTTCTTT.

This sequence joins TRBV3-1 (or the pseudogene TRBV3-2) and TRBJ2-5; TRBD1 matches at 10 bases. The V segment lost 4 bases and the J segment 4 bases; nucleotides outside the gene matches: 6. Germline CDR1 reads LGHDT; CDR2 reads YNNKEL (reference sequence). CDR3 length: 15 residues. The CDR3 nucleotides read TGTGCCAGCAGCCGTGGGACAGGGGCTCCAGAGACCCAGTACTTC. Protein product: CASSRGTGAPETQYF.

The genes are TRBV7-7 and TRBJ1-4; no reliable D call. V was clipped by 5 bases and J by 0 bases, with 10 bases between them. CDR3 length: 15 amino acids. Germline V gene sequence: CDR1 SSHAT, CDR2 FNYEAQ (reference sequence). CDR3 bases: TGTGCCAGCAGCGAGACACTGGCAACTAATGAAAAACTGTTTTTT. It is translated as CASSETLATNEKLFF.

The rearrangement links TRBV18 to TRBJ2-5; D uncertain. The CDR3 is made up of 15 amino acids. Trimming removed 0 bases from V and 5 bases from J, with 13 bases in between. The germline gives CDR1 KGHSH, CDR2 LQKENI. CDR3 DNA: TGTGCCAGCTCACCACCGAACGGGTTAAGGGAGACCCAGTACTTC. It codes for CASSPPNGLRETQYF.

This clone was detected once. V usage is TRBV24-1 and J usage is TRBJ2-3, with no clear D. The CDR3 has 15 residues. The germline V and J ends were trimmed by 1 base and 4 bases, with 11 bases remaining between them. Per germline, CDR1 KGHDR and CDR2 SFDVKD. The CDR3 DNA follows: TGTGCCACCAGTGATTTTACGTCTTCCCCAGATACGCAGTATTTT. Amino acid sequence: CATSDFTSSPDTQYF.

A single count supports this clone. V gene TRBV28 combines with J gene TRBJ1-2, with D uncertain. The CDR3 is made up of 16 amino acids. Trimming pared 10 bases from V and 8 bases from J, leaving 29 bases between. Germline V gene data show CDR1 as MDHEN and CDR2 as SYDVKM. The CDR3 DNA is TGTGCCACCAAACGGGCCAACTCCGGACGCCTGGGGGGCTACACCTTC. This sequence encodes CATKRANSGRLGGYTF.

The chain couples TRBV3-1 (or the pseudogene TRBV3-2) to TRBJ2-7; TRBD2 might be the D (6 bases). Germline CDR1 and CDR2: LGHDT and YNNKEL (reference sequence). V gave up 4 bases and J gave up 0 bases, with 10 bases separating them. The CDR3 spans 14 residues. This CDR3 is CASSRDSRSYEQYV. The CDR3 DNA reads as TGTGCCAGCAGCCGGGACTCTCGCTCCTACGAGCAGTACGTC.

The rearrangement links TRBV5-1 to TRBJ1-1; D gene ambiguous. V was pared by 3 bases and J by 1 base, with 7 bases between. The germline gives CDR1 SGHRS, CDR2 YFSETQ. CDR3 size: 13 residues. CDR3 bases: TGCGCCAGCAGCTCCCTACCGAACACTGAAGCTTTCTTT. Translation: CASSSLPNTEAFF.

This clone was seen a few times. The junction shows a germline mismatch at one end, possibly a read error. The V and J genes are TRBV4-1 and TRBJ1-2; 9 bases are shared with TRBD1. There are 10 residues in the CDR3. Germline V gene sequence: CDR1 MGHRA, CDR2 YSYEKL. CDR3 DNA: TGCGCCAGCAGCCCTACAGGGGGCTACTTC. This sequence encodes CASSPTGGYF.

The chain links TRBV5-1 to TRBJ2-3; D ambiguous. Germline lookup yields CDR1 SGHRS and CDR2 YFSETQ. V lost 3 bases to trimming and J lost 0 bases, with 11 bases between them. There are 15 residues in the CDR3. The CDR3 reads CASSYTNPSTDTQYF. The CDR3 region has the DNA TGCGCCAGCAGCTACACAAACCCTAGCACAGATACGCAGTATTTT. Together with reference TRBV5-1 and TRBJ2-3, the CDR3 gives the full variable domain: KAGVTQTPRYLIKTRGQQVTLSCSPISGHRSVSWYQQTPGQGLQFLFEYFSETQRNKGNFPGRFSGRQFSNSRSEMNVSTLELGDSALYLCASSYTNPSTDTQYFGPGTRLTVL.

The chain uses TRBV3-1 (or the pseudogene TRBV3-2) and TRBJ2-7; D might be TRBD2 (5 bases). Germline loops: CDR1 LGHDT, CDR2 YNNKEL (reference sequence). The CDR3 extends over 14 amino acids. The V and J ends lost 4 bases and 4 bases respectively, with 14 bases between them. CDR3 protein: CASSPGLDGYEQYV. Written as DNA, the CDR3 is TGTGCCAGCAGCCCCGGACTCGATGGGTACGAGCAGTACGTC.

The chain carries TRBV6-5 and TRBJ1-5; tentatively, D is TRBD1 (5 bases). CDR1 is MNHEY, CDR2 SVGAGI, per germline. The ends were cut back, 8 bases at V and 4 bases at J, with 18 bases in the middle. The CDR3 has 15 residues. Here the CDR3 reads CASRSRGTFNQPQHF. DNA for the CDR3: TGTGCCAGCCGATCTAGGGGCACATTTAATCAGCCCCAGCATTTT.

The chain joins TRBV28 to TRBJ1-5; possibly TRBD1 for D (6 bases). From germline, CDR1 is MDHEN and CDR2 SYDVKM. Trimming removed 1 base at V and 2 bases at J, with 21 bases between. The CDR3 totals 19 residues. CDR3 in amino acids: CASSLYGGGRRIGNQPQHF. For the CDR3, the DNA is TGTGCCAGCAGTTTATATGGGGGGGGCCGGAGGATCGGCAATCAGCCCCAGCATTTT. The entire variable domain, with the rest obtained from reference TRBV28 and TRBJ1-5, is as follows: DVKVTQSSRYLVKRTGEKVFLECVQDMDHENMFWYRQDPGLGLRLIYFSYDVKMKEKGDIPEGYSVSREKKERFSLILESASTNQTSMYLCASSLYGGGRRIGNQPQHFGDGTRLSIL.